This T cell receptor beta chain was identified during a study of CD8+CD57+ T cells in acquired aplastic anemia. Study summary: An average of roughly 3 ug of DNA was obtained from sorted CD4+ and CD8+ cells.

The CDR3 runs 13 residues. CDR1 MDHEN and CDR2 SYDVKM come from the germline V gene. Trimming pared 5 bases from V and 4 bases from J, leaving 9 bases between. TCR beta VDJ and CDR3 were profiled, and genomic DNA was the template. MiXCR, applied by TCRdb to the reads, yields one record per CDR3 protein. The sample contains around 230,000 distinct CDR3 sequences, around 60% of which appear only once. Material: sorted CD4+, CD8+, or CD8+CD57+ T cells (not recorded which) from PBMCs. The clonotype comes from a human donor in good health. J is TRBJ1-5 and V is TRBV28; tentative D call: TRBD1 (5 bases). The CDR3 here is CASSRGVNQPQHF. The CDR3 nucleotides read TGTGCCAGCAGTAGGGGCGTTAATCAGCCCCAGCATTTT.